This T cell receptor beta chain was captured by sequencing in a study of cytomegalovirus exposure and HLA in healthy donors. The PCR employed 60 Vbeta primers together with 13 Jbeta primers. The assay was immunoSEQ multiplex PCR, and TCRdb's table has in-frame clones only and misses some. The data hold tens of thousands of clones, with 80% observed a single time. Points from the study as a whole: Data from an earlier analysis indicated that most TCR beta V segments were productive either about 87% or about 30% of the time.

Concerning this clone itself: The antigen remains unidentified.

Input material: PBMCs. This sequence was found in a male donor in good health and CMV-seronegative.

The CDR3, as DNA: TGTGCCAGCAGCTTGGCCGGGACAGGGGACTATGGCTACACCTTC. As protein: CASSLAGTGDYGYTF. The chain couples TRBV5-4 to TRBJ1-2; 10 bases map to TRBD1. This CDR3 spans 15 amino acids. Trimming at V came to 0 bases and at J to 3 bases, leaving 2 bases not matched to a gene. From germline, CDR1 is SGHNT and CDR2 YYREEE (reference sequence).